Each of the 22 T cell receptor beta chains below was sequenced from the same sample in a study of blood T cell repertoires in COVID-19. Assay: immunoSEQ multiplex PCR; the TCRdb copy retains only in-frame clones and omits some. This table has 65,000 to 100,000 clones, roughly 80% appearing once. The sequenced sample was peripheral blood. These receptors were collected from a woman of 80 years or more with acute or convalescent COVID-19.

J is TRBJ1-6 and V is TRBV27; D is perhaps TRBD1 (5 bases). This CDR3 region has 15 residues. Per the germline V gene, CDR1 is MNHEY and CDR2 is SMNVEV (reference sequence). V was cut by 9 bases and J by 2 bases, with 14 bases left in between. CDR3 residues: CASNFQGPYNSPLHF. The CDR3 coding sequence is TGTGCCAGTAACTTCCAGGGCCCCTATAATTCACCCCTCCACTTT.

V is TRBV6-1 and J is TRBJ1-1; perhaps TRBD1 as D (5 bases). Germline CDR1 reads MNHNS; CDR2 reads SASEGT. Trimming pared 3 bases from V and 4 bases from J, leaving 18 bases between. The CDR3 is 16 amino acids. Here the CDR3 DNA reads TGTGCCAGCAGTGAGGAGCCGGGCCAGGGAAGCACTGAAGCTTTCTTT. Its translation is CASSEEPGQGSTEAFF.

V is TRBV19 and J is TRBJ2-1; 7 positions match TRBD1. The CDR3 sequence is 14 residues long. Germline CDR1 and CDR2: LNHDA and SQIVND (reference sequence). V lost 9 bases and J lost 7; bases outside the gene matches: 12. As DNA, the CDR3 is TGTGCCAGCAGAACGACGACAGGGAGAAATGAGCAGTTCTTC. It translates to CASRTTTGRNEQFF.

J is TRBJ2-2 and V is TRBV9, with D perhaps TRBD2 (6 bases). CDR3 length: 16 residues. Trimming removed 3 bases from V and 3 bases from J, with 15 bases in between. The germline V gene encodes CDR1 SGDLS and CDR2 YYNGEE. CDR3 sequence (DNA): TGTGCCAGCAGCGGAGGGCGGAGGGGACACACCGGGGAGCTGTTTTTT. Its protein product is CASSGGRRGHTGELFF.

V is TRBV18 and J is TRBJ1-5; D is undetermined. Trimming shortened V by 6 bases and J by 0 bases, and 6 bases separated the two germline ends. The CDR3 runs to 13 residues. Per germline, CDR1 KGHSH and CDR2 LQKENI. The DNA of the CDR3 is TGTGCCAGCTCGCTCGGTAGCAATCAGCCCCAGCATTTT. Translation: CASSLGSNQPQHF.

The CDR3 protein is CASSRPGVGTEAFF. CDR3 bases: TGTGCCAGCAGCAGACCAGGCGTTGGCACTGAAGCTTTCTTT. This chain connects TRBV7-8 to TRBJ1-1, with unresolved D. Germline V gene data show CDR1 as SGHVS and CDR2 as FQNEAQ. Trimming removed 5 bases from V and 4 bases from J, with 14 bases in between. This CDR3 contains 14 residues.

The rearrangement joins TRBV7-8 to TRBJ2-7, with TRBD2 identical over 7 bases. V lost 4 bases to trimming and J lost 6 bases; unmatched junction nucleotides: 12. There are 15 residues in the CDR3. CDR1 SGHVS and CDR2 FQNEAQ come from the germline V gene. CDR3 sequence reads: CASSSVGGAVFEQYF. Here the CDR3 DNA reads TGTGCCAGCAGCTCAGTGGGAGGGGCCGTCTTCGAGCAGTACTTC.

The CDR3 protein is CASSFDRGPGHNSPLHF. The CDR3 nucleotides are TGTGCCAGCAGTTTCGATAGGGGCCCGGGCCATAATTCACCCCTCCACTTT. This chain joins TRBV27 and TRBJ1-6, with TRBD1 as a possible D gene (5 bases). Germline CDR1 MNHEY, CDR2 SMNVEV (reference sequence). The CDR3 extends over 17 amino acids. V was clipped by 3 bases and J by 5 bases, with 17 bases between them.

This chain links TRBV2 with TRBJ1-6; 7 nucleotides match TRBD1. The CDR3 extends over 13 amino acids. Trimming took 7 bases from V and 9 from J; bases not matched to a gene: 6. Per the germline V gene, CDR1 is SNHLY and CDR2 is FYNNEI. The CDR3: CASTGGVGSPLHF. CDR3 coding DNA: TGTGCCAGCACAGGGGGTGTAGGTTCACCCCTCCACTTT.

The chain employs TRBV5-1 and TRBJ2-5, with TRBD1 identical over 10 bases. The CDR3 has 15 residues. V gave up 5 bases and J gave up 2 bases; unmatched junction bases: 6. CDR1 and CDR2 (germline): SGHRS, YFSETQ. CDR3 loop: CASRATGQGQETQYF. The DNA for the CDR3 is TGCGCCAGCAGGGCAACGGGACAGGGGCAAGAGACCCAGTACTTC.

The chain has TRBV7-6 and TRBJ2-5; 8 nucleotides align to TRBD2. Germline trimming cut 5 bases from V and 4 bases from J; bases unmatched to any gene: 9. Germline V gene sequence: CDR1 SGHVS, CDR2 FNYEAQ. CDR3 length equals 15 residues. This CDR3 is CASSRNGGAGETQYF. The CDR3 bases are TGTGCCAGCAGCCGGAACGGGGGGGCCGGAGAGACCCAGTACTTC. The variable domain in full, completed from reference TRBV7-6 and TRBJ2-5, reads GAGVSQSPRYKVTKRGQDVALRCDPISGHVSLYWYRQALGQGPEFLTYFNYEAQQDKSGLPNDRFSAERPEGSISTLTIQRTEQRDSAMYRCASSRNGGAGETQYFGPGTRLLVL.

This rearrangement joins TRBV5-1 to TRBJ2-1, with 8 positions matching TRBD2. The CDR3 totals 15 residues. The trim removed 0 bases at V and 5 bases at J, leaving 4 bases unmatched. The germline V gene encodes CDR1 SGHRS and CDR2 YFSETQ. The CDR3 DNA sequence: TGCGCCAGCAGCTTGGAAGCGGGGGCCAACAATGAGCAGTTCTTC. Translation: CASSLEAGANNEQFF.

The genes are TRBV7-8 and TRBJ2-3; 15 positions agree with TRBD2. The germline CDR1 and CDR2 sequences are SGHVS and FQNEAQ. The CDR3 loop spans 16 amino acids. After removal of 4 bases from V and 4 bases from J, the junction contained 3 bases not matched to a gene. The CDR3 loop is CASSWTSGGEADTQYF. CDR3 coding DNA: TGTGCCAGCAGCTGGACTAGCGGGGGGGAGGCAGATACGCAGTATTTT. Based on the CDR3 plus reference TRBV7-8 and TRBJ2-3, the full variable domain is GAGVSQSPRYKVAKRGQDVALRCDPISGHVSLFWYQQALGQGPEFLTYFQNEAQLDKSGLPSDRFFAERPEGSVSTLKIQRTQQEDSAVYLCASSWTSGGEADTQYFGPGTRLTVL.

The rearrangement uses TRBV4-1 and TRBJ2-1; 10 bases line up with TRBD2. V dropped 0 bases and J dropped 7; count of bases not matched to a gene: 12. The germline V gene encodes CDR1 MGHRA and CDR2 YSYEKL. The CDR3 loop spans 18 amino acids. The chain's CDR3 is CASSQDQGQRGGQNEQFF. The CDR3 DNA reads TGCGCCAGCAGCCAAGATCAGGGACAGCGGGGGGGCCAGAATGAGCAGTTCTTC.

This sequence joins TRBV5-1 and TRBJ1-2; D gene uncertain. Per germline, CDR1 SGHRS and CDR2 YFSETQ. Trimming removed 8 bases from V and 5 bases from J, with 19 bases in between. The CDR3 consists of 14 residues. This chain's CDR3 is CASRRNTAGYGYTF. CDR3 DNA: TGCGCCAGTAGACGGAACACCGCGGGGTATGGCTACACCTTC.

This chain connects TRBV4-1 to TRBJ2-2; TRBD2 aligns across 9 bases. This CDR3 spans 20 amino acids. With 1 base clipped from V and 6 bases from J, the junction kept 18 bases outside the gene matches. CDR1 and CDR2 (germline): MGHRA, YSYEKL. CDR3 in DNA: TGCGCCAGCAGCCAAGTGCCCCAGCGGGGGGCCACTAAGGTTTCCGGGGAGCTGTTTTTT. Residues: CASSQVPQRGATKVSGELFF.

V usage is TRBV5-6 and J usage is TRBJ1-2; tentative D call: TRBD1 (6 bases). Trimming took 4 bases from V and 7 from J, leaving 23 bases between them. Germline assignment: CDR1 SGHDT and CDR2 YYEEEE. The CDR3 runs 16 residues. The CDR3 DNA is TGTGCCAGCAGCCGGCGGGGCGGGGGCGCTTTGTCTGGCTACACCTTC. Protein sequence: CASSRRGGGALSGYTF.

This clone occurred once. This rearrangement joins TRBV11-2 to TRBJ2-3, with D perhaps matching TRBD1 (6 bases). Deletions cut 0 bases from V and 3 bases from J, with 13 bases between. This CDR3 has 16 amino acids. Germline values: CDR1 SGHAT, CDR2 FQNNGV. The CDR3 reads CASSLDPDRSTDTQYF. DNA of the CDR3: TGTGCCAGCAGCTTAGATCCTGACAGGAGTACAGATACGCAGTATTTT.

The chain combines TRBV2 with TRBJ2-7; 10 nucleotides match TRBD1. The CDR3 totals 14 residues. Germline assignment: CDR1 SNHLY and CDR2 FYNNEI. Trimming took 7 bases from V and 0 from J; bases not matched to a gene: 3. The CDR3 loop is CASKGQGSSYEQYF. The CDR3, as DNA: TGTGCCAGCAAGGGACAGGGGTCCTCCTACGAGCAGTACTTC.

The chain combines TRBV5-1 with TRBJ2-3; D is possibly TRBD1 (5 bases). CDR1 is SGHRS, CDR2 YFSETQ, per germline. This CDR3 is built from 14 residues. V was clipped by 4 bases and J by 3 bases, with 12 bases between them. CDR3 amino acids: CASSLQGRTDTQYF. The CDR3 DNA follows: TGCGCCAGCAGCCTTCAGGGTAGGACAGATACGCAGTATTTT. Variable domain in full (rest from reference TRBV5-1 and TRBJ2-3): KAGVTQTPRYLIKTRGQQVTLSCSPISGHRSVSWYQQTPGQGLQFLFEYFSETQRNKGNFPGRFSGRQFSNSRSEMNVSTLELGDSALYLCASSLQGRTDTQYFGPGTRLTVL.

The rearrangement uses TRBV30 and TRBJ1-2, with 7 bases fitting TRBD1. The trim removed 8 bases at V and 2 bases at J, leaving 8 bases unmatched. CDR1 is GTSNPN, CDR2 SVGIG, per germline (reference sequence). This CDR3 region has 13 residues. CDR3 sequence: CASTGTANYGYTF. The DNA of the CDR3 is TGTGCCAGTACAGGGACAGCCAACTATGGCTACACCTTC.

The CDR3, as DNA: TGTGCCAGCAGCGGGACAGTTGATATCTATGGCTACACCTTC. Its protein is CASSGTVDIYGYTF. This chain joins TRBV6-5 and TRBJ1-2; 7 bases align to TRBD1. The CDR3 totals 14 residues. The ends lost 6 bases at V and 4 bases at J; junction bases unmatched: 8. Germline V lookup: CDR1 MNHEY, CDR2 SVGAGI.